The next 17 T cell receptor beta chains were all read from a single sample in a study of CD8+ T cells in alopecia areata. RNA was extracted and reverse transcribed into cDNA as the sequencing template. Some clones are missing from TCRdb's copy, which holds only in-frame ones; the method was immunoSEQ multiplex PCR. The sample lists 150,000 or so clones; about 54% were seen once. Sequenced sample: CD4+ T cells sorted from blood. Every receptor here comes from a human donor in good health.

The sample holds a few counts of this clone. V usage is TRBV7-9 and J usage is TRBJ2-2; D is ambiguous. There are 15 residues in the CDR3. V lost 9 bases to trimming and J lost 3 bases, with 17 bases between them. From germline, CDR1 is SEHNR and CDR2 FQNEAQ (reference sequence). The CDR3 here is CASQPPGSDTGELFF. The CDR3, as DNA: TGTGCCAGTCAACCTCCTGGTTCTGACACCGGGGAGCTGTTTTTT.

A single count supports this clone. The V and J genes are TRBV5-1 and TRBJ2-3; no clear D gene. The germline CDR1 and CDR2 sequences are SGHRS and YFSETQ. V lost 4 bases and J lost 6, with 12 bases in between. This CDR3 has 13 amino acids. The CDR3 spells CASSPSEWDTQYF. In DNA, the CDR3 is TGCGCCAGCAGCCCATCGGAGTGGGATACGCAGTATTTT.

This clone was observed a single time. CDR3 nucleotide sequence: TGTGCCAGCAGCTTTAGATTCGTACAGGGGAGAGGGGCCCAGTACTTC. Translating gives CASSFRFVQGRGAQYF. The chain is built from TRBV7-9 and TRBJ2-5; 7 bases fit TRBD1. CDR1 and CDR2 from the germline V gene are SEHNR and FQNEAQ (reference sequence). The CDR3 runs 16 residues. The J segment lost 9 bases and the V segment lost 3 bases, leaving 16 bases of the junction unmatched.

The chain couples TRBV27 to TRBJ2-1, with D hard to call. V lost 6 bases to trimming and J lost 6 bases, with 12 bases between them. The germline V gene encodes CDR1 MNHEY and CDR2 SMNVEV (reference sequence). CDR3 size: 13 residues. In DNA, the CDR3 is TGTGCCAGCAGGCCTTCTTCTAGCAATGAGCAGTTCTTC. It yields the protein CASRPSSSNEQFF.

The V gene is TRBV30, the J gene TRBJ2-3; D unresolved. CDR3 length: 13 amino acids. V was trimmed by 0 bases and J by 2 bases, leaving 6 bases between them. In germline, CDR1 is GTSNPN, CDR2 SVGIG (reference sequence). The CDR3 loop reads CAWSVLVTDTQYF. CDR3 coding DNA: TGTGCCTGGAGTGTACTGGTCACAGATACGCAGTATTTT.

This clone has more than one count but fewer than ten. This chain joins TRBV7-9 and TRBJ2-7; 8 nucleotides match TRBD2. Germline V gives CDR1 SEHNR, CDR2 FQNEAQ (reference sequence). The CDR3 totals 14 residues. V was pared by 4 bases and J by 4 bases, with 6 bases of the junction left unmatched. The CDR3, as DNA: TGTGCCAGCAGCTCGAGCGGGAGCCTGTACGAGCAGTACTTC. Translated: CASSSSGSLYEQYF.

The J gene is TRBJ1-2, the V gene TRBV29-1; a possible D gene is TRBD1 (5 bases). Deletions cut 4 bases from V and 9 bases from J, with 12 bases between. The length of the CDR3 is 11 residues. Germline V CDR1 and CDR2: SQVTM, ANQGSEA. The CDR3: CSVGLRGSYTF. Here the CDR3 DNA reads TGCAGCGTTGGTCTGCGGGGGAGCTACACCTTC.

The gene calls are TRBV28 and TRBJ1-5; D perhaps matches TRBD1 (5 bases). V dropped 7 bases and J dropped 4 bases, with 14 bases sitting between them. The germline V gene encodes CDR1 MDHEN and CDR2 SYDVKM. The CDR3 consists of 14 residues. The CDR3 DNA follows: TGTGCCAGCACGCGGACATCAAAAAATCAGCCCCAGCATTTT. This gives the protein CASTRTSKNQPQHF.

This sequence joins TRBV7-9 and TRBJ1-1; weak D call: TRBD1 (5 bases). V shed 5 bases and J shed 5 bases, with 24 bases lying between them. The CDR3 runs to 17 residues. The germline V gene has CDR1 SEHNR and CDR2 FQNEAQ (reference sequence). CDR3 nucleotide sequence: TGTGCCAGCAGCCCCGGGAGGGGAAAAAGGGGTGAGACTGAAGCTTTCTTT. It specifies CASSPGRGKRGETEAFF.

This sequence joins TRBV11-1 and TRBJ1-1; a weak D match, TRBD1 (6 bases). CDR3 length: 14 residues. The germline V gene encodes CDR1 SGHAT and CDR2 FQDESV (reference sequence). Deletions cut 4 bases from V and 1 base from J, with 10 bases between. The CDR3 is CASSSRTANTEAFF. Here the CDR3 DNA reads TGTGCCAGCAGCTCCAGGACAGCGAACACTGAAGCTTTCTTT.

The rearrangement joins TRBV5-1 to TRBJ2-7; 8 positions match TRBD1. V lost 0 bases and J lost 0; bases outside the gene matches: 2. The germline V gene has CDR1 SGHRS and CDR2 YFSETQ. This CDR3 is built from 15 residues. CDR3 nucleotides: TGCGCCAGCAGCTTGGGGACAGGGAGCTCCTACGAGCAGTACTTC. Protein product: CASSLGTGSSYEQYF.

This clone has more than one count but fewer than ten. The CDR3 nucleotides are TGTGCCAGCAGCTTTGGTAGCGGTTCCTACGAGCAGTACTTC. Its protein product is CASSFGSGSYEQYF. This chain links TRBV7-8 with TRBJ2-7; possibly TRBD2 for D (6 bases). The germline V gene encodes CDR1 SGHVS and CDR2 FQNEAQ. The V and J ends lost 3 bases and 1 base respectively, with 10 bases between them. This CDR3 comprises 14 residues. The entire variable domain, with the rest obtained from reference TRBV7-8 and TRBJ2-7, is as follows: GAGVSQSPRYKVAKRGQDVALRCDPISGHVSLFWYQQALGQGPEFLTYFQNEAQLDKSGLPSDRFFAERPEGSVSTLKIQRTQQEDSAVYLCASSFGSGSYEQYFGPGTRLTVT.

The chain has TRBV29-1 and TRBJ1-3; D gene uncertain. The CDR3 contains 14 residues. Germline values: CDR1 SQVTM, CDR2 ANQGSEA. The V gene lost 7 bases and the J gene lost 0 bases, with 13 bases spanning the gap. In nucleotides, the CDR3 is TGCAGCGCCCTCGACAAATCCTCTGGAAACACCATATATTTT. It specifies CSALDKSSGNTIYF.

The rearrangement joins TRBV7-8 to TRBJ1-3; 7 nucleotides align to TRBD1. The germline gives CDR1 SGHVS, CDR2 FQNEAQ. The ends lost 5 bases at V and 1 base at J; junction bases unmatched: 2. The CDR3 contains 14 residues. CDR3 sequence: CASSHRGSGNTIYF. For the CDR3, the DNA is TGTGCCAGCAGCCACAGGGGTTCTGGAAACACCATATATTTT.

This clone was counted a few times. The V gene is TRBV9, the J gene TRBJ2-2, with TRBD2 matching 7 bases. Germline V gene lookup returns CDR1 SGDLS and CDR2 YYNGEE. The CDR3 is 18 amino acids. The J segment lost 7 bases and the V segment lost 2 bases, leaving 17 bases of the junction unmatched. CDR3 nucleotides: TGTGCCAGCAGCGTTACCCCACCGGGGCGGGAGAGAGGCGGGGAGCTGTTTTTT. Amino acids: CASSVTPPGRERGGELFF. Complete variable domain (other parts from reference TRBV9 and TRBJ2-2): DSGVTQTPKHLITATGQRVTLRCSPRSGDLSVYWYQQSLDQGLQFLIQYYNGEERAKGNILERFSAQQFPDLHSELNLSSLELGDSALYFCASSVTPPGRERGGELFFGEGSRLTVL.

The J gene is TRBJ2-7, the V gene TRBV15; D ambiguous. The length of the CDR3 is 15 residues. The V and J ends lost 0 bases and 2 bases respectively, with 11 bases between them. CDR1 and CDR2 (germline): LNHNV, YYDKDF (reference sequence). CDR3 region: CATSRDSGYPYEQYF. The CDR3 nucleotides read TGTGCCACCAGCAGAGATTCTGGCTACCCCTACGAGCAGTACTTC.

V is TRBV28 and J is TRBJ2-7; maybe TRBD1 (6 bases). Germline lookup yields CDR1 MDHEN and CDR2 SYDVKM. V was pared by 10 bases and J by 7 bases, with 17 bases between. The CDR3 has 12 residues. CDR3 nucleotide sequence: TGTGCCACGCAGACAGGTTTATTGGAGCAGTACTTC. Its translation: CATQTGLLEQYF. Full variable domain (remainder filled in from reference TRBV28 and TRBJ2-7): DVKVTQSSRYLVKRTGEKVFLECVQDMDHENMFWYRQDPGLGLRLIYFSYDVKMKEKGDIPEGYSVSREKKERFSLILESASTNQTSMYLCATQTGLLEQYFGPGTRLTVT.